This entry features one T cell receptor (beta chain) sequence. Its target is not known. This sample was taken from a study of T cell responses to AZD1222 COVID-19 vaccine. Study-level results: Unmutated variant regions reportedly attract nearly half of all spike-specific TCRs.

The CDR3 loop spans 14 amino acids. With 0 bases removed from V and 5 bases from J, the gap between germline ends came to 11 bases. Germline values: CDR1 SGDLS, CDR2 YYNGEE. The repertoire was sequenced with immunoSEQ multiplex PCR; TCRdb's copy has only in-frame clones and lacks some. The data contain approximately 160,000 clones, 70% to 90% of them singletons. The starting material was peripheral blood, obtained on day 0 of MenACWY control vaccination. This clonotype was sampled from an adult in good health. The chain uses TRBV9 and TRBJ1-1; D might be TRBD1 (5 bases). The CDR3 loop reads CASSVGGSGTEAFF. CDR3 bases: TGTGCCAGCAGCGTAGGGGGGAGTGGGACTGAAGCTTTCTTT.